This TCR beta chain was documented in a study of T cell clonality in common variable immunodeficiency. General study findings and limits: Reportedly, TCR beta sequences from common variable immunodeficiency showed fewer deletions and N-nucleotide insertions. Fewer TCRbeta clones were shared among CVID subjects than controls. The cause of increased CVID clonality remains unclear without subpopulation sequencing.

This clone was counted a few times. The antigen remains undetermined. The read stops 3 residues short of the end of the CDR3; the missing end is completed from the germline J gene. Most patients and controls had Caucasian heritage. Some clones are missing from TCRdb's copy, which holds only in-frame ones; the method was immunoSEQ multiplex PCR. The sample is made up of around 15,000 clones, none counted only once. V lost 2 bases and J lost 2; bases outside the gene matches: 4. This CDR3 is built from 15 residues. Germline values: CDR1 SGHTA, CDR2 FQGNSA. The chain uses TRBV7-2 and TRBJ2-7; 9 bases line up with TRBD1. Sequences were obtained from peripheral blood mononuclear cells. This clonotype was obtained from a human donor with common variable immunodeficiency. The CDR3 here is CASSLRQGGTYEQYF. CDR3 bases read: TGTGCCAGCAGCTTACGACAGGGGGGGACCTACGAG.